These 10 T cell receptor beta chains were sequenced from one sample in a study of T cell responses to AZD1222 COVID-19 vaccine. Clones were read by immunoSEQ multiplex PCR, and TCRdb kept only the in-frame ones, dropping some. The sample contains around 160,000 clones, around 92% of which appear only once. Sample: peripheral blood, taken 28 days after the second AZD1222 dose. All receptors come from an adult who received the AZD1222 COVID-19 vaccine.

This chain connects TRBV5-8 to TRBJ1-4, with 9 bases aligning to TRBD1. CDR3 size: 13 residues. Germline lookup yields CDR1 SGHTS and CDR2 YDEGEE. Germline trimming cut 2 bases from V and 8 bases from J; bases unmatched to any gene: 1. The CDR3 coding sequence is TGTGCCAGCAGCTTACAGGGGGCGGAAAAACTGTTTTTT. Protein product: CASSLQGAEKLFF.

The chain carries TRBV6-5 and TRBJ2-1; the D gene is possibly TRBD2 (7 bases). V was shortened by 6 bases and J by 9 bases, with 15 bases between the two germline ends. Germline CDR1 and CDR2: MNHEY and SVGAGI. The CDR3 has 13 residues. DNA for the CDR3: TGTGCCAGCAGCTCCGGGGGGCCCGGTGAGCAGTTCTTC. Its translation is CASSSGGPGEQFF.

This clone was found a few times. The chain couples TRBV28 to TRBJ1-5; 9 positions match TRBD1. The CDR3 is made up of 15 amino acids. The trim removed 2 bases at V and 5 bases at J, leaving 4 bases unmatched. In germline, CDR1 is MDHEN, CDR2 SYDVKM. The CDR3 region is CASSLLGTGHQPQHF. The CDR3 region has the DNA TGTGCCAGCAGTTTACTTGGGACAGGGCATCAGCCCCAGCATTTT.

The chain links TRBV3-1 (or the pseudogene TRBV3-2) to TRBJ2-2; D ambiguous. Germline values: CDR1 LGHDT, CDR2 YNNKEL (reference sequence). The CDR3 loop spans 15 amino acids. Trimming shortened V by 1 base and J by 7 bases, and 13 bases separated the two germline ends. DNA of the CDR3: TGTGCCAGCAGCCAAGGGCCTCCATCGGTCGGGGAGCTGTTTTTT. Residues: CASSQGPPSVGELFF.

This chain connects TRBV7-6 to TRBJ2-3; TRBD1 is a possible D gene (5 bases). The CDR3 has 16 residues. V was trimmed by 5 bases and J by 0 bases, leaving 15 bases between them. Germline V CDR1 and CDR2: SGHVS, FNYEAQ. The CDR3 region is CASSQDKDISTDTQYF. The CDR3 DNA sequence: TGTGCCAGCAGCCAAGACAAGGACATTAGCACAGATACGCAGTATTTT. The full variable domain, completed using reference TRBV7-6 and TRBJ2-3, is GAGVSQSPRYKVTKRGQDVALRCDPISGHVSLYWYRQALGQGPEFLTYFNYEAQQDKSGLPNDRFSAERPEGSISTLTIQRTEQRDSAMYRCASSQDKDISTDTQYFGPGTRLTVL.

DNA for the CDR3: TGTGCCAGCAGTCCCAAAATTTACCAAGAGACCCAGTACTTC. Its protein is CASSPKIYQETQYF. The chain couples TRBV27 to TRBJ2-5; D not certain. The V gene lost 5 bases and the J gene lost 0 bases, with 10 bases spanning the gap. The CDR3 loop spans 14 amino acids. CDR1 is MNHEY, CDR2 SMNVEV, per germline (reference sequence).

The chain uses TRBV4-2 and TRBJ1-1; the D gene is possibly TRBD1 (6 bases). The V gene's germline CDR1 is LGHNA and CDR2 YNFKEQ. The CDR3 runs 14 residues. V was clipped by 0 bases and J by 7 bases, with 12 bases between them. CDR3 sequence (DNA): TGTGCCAGCAGCCAAGATCTGGGGGCGGTTGAAGCTTTCTTT. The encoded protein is CASSQDLGAVEAFF.

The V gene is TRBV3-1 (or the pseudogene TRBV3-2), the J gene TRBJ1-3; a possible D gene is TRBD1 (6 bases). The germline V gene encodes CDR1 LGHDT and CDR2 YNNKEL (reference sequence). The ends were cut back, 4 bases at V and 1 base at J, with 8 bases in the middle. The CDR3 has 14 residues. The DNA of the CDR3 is TGTGCCAGCAGCCGAGGGACATCTGGAAACACCATATATTTT. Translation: CASSRGTSGNTIYF.

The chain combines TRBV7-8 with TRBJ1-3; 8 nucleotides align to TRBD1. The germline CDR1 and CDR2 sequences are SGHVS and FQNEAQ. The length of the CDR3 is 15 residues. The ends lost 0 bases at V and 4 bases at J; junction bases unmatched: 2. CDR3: CASSLAGDRGNTIYF. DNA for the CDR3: TGTGCCAGCAGCTTAGCGGGGGACAGGGGAAACACCATATATTTT.

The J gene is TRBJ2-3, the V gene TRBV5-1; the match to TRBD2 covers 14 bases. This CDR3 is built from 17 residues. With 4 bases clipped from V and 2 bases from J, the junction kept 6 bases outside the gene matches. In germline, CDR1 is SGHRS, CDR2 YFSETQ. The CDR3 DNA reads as TGCGCCAGCAGCCACGGGACTAGCGGGGGTTTCACAGATACGCAGTATTTT. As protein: CASSHGTSGGFTDTQYF.